This paragraph covers one T cell receptor (beta chain) sequence. The germline V gene encodes CDR1 SGDLS and CDR2 YYNGEE. There are 13 residues in the CDR3. J lost 6 bases, V lost 3 bases, and 2 bases had no gene match. The source of the sample is a study of blood T cell repertoires in COVID-19. The authors' processing: Nucleated cell counts were estimated from reference gene primer amplification. Assay: immunoSEQ multiplex PCR; the TCRdb copy retains only in-frame clones and omits some. The DNA gave D and trimming, while V, J and clone size come from that table. The sample has 220,000 or so clones; approximately 91% are singletons.

Material for sequencing was peripheral blood. This rearrangement joins TRBV9 to TRBJ1-4, with TRBD1 matching over 7 bases. This clonotype was sampled from a man in his fifties or sixties who had recovered from COVID-19. Written as DNA, the CDR3 is TGTGCCAGCAGCGACAGGGGTGATGAAAAACTGTTTTTT. It specifies CASSDRGDEKLFF.